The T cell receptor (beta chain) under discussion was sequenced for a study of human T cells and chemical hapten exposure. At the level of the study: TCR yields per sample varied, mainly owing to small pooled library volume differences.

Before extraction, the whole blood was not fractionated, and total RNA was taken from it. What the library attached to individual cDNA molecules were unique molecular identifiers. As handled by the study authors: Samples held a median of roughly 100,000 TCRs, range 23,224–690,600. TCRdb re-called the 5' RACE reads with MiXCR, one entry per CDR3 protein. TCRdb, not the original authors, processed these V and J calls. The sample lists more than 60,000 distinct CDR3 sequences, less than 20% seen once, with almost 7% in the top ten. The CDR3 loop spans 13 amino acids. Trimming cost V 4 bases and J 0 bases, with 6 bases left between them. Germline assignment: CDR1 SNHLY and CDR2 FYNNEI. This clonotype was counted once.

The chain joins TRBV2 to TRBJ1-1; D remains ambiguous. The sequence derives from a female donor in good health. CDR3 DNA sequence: TGTGCCAGCAGTGCTGAAGTGAACACTGAAGCTTTCTTT. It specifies CASSAEVNTEAFF.